This TCR beta chain was observed in a study of OX40 agonist ivuxolimab in advanced cancers. Notes on the study in general: The specificity for antigen of the expanded peripheral T cells was not determined. By week 6 at 0.1 to 3.0 mg/kg, blood CD4+ and CD8+ T cells had expanded clonally.

Trimming removed 2 bases from V and 0 bases from J, with 20 bases in between. The CDR3 length is 18 residues. Germline V gives CDR1 LGHNA, CDR2 YNFKEQ. About this clone itself: Its matching antigen is unknown.

Using immunoSEQ multiplex PCR, the repertoire was profiled, and TCRdb retains in-frame clones only, with some absent. The sample consists of roughly 56,000 clones, roughly 89% of them appearing once. The chain has TRBV4-2 and TRBJ2-7, with unresolved D. The receptor's source is an adult with an advanced solid tumor such as melanoma, head and neck, liver or kidney cancer. Here the sequenced sample was CD4+ or CD8+ T cells sorted from blood, taken in a trial of the OX40 agonist ivuxolimab. CDR3 sequence (DNA): TGTGCCAGCAGCCAAACAGACGGTGCGGCCGCGATCTCCTACGAGCAGTACTTC. This gives the protein CASSQTDGAAAISYEQYF.